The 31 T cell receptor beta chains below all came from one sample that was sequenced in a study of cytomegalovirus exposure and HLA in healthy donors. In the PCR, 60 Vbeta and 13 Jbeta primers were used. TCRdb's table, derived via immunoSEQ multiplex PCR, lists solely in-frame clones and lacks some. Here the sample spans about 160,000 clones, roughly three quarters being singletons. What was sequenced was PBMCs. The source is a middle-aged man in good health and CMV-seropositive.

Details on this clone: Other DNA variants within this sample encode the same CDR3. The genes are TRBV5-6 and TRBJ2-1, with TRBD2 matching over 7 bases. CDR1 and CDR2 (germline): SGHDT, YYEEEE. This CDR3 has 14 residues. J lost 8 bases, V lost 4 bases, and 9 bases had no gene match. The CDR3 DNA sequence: TGTGCCAGCAGCCCTTGGGACTATTTGGATGAGCAGTTCTTC. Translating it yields CASSPWDYLDEQFF.

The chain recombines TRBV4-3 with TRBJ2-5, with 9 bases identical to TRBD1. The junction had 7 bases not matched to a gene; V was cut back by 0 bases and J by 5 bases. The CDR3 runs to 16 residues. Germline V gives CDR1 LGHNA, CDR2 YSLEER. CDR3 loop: CASSQDRQGVMETQYF. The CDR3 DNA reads TGCGCCAGCAGCCAAGACCGACAGGGGGTAATGGAGACCCAGTACTTC.

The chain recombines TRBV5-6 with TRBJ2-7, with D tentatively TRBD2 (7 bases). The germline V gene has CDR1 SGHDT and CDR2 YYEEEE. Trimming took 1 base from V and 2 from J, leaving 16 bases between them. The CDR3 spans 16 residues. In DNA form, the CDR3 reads TGTGCCAGCAGCTTGTCAAGGGGGGGGGCAGCCTACGAGCAGTACTTC. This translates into CASSLSRGGAAYEQYF.

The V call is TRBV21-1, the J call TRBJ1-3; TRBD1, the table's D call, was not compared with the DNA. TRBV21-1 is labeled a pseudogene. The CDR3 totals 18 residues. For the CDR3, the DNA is TGTGCCAGCAGCACCATACAGGGTTGCCGGGCGTGGGGAAACACCATATATTTT. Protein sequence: CASSTIQGCRAWGNTIYF.

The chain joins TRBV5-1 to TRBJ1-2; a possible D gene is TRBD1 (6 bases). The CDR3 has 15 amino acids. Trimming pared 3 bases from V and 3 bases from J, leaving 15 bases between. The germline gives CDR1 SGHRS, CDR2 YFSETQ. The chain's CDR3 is CASSSPTGSYYGYTF. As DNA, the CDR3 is TGCGCCAGCAGCTCCCCGACAGGTTCCTACTATGGCTACACCTTC.

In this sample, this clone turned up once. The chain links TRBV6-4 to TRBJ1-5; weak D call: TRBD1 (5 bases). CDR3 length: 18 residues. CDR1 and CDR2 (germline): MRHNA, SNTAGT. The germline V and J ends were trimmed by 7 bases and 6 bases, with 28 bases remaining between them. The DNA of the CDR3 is TGTGCCAGCAATACGACCCCGGGAGGATGGGGGAGATGTCAGCCCCAGCATTTT. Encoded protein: CASNTTPGGWGRCQPQHF.

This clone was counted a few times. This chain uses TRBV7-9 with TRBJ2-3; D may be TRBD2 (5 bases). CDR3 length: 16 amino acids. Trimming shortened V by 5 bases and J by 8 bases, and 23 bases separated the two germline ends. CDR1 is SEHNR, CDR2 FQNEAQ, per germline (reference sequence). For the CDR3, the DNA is TGTGCCAGCAGCAACGACCCGGGTTTGAGGGCGGGTACGCAGTATTTT. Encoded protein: CASSNDPGLRAGTQYF. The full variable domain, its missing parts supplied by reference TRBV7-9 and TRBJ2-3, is DTGVSQNPRHKITKRGQNVTFRCDPISEHNRLYWYRQTLGQGPEFLTYFQNEAQLEKSRLLSDRFSAERPKGSFSTLEIQRTEQGDSAMYLCASSNDPGLRAGTQYFGPGTRLTVL.

The CDR3: CASSLAHRDRNYGYTF. As DNA, the CDR3 is TGTGCCAGCAGCTTAGCCCACAGGGATAGGAACTATGGCTACACCTTC. V is TRBV7-9 and J is TRBJ1-2, with a weak D call TRBD1 (6 bases). V was shortened by 0 bases and J by 2 bases, with 13 bases between the two germline ends. The germline gives CDR1 SEHNR, CDR2 FQNEAQ (reference sequence). CDR3 length: 16 residues.

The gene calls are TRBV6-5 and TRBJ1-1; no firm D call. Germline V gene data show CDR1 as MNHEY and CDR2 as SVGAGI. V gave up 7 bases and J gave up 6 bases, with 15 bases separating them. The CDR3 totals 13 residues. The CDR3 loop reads CASIGSPGSEAFF. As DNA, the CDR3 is TGTGCCAGCATCGGAAGCCCCGGGTCTGAAGCTTTCTTT.

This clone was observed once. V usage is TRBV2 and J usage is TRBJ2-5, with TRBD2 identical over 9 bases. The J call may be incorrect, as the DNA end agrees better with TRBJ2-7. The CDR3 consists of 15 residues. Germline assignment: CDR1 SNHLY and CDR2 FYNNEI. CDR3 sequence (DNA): TGTGCCAGCAGTGAGTCCGGGACTAGCAGCGACGAGCAGTACTTC. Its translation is CASSESGTSSDEQYF.

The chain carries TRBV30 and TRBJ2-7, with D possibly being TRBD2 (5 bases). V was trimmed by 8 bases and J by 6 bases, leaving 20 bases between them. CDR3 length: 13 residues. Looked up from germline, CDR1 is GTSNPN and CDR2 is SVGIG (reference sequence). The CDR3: CALTLVRSGEQYF. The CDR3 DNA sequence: TGTGCCCTCACACTAGTGAGGAGCGGCGAGCAGTACTTC.

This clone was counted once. The CDR3 nucleotides are TGTGCTAGTGGTTTGGGACACGCCACCGGGGAGCTGTTTTTT. Translated, it gives CASGLGHATGELFF. The chain couples TRBV12-5 to TRBJ2-2; D not certain. The CDR3 consists of 14 residues. V dropped 1 base and J dropped 4 bases, with 7 bases sitting between them. Germline CDR1 is LGHNT and CDR2 is FRNRAP.

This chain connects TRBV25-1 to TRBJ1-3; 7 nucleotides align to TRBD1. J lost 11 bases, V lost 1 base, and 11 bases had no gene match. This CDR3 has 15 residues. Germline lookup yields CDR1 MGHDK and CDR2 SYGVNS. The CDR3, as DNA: TGTGCCAGCAGTGAATGGGGAACAGGGGCGGGTGCCATATATTTT. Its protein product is CASSEWGTGAGAIYF.

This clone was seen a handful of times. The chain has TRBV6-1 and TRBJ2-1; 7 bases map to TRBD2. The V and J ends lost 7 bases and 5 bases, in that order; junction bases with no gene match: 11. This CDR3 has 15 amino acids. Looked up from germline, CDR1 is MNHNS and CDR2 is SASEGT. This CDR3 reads CASNSGTTLNNEQFF. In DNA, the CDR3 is TGTGCCAGCAATTCCGGGACTACCCTTAACAATGAGCAGTTCTTC.

The CDR3 loop reads CASSQSPGDSGYGYTF. The CDR3 DNA reads as TGTGCCAGCAGCCAATCCCCGGGTGACTCGGGCTATGGCTACACCTTC. The chain uses TRBV4-2 and TRBJ1-2; D is undetermined. Trimming cost V 2 bases and J 4 bases, with 17 bases left between them. Germline CDR1 is LGHNA and CDR2 is YNFKEQ. The CDR3 runs 16 residues.

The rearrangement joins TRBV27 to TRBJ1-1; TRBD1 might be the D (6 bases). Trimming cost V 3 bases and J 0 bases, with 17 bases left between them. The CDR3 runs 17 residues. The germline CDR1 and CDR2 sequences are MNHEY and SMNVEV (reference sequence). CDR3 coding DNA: TGTGCCAGCAGTTTGCTCAGGGGATCCGCCATGAACACTGAAGCTTTCTTT. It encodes CASSLLRGSAMNTEAFF.

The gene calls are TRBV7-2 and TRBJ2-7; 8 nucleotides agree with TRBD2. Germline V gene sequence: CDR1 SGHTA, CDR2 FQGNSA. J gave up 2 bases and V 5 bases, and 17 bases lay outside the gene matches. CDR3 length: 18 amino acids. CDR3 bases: TGTGCCAGCAGCCGCAGCGGGAGAATGACCGTGCCCCCCTACGAGCAGTACTTC. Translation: CASSRSGRMTVPPYEQYF.

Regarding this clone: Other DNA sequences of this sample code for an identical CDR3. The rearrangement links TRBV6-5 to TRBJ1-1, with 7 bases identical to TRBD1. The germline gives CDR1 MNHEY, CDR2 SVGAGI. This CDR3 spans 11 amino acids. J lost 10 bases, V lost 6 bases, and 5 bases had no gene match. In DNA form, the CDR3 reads TGTGCCAGCAGGGGACAGTCGGGAGCTTTCTTT. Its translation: CASRGQSGAFF.

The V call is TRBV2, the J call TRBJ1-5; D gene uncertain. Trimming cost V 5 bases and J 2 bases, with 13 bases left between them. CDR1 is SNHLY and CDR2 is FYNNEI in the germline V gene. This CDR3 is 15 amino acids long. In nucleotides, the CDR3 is TGTGCCAGCAGTACGGGAGGGCTGGGCAATCAGCCCCAGCATTTT. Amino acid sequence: CASSTGGLGNQPQHF.

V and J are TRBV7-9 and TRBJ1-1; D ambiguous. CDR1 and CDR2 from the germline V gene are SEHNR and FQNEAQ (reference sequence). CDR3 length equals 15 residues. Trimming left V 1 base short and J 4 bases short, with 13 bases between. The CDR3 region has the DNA TGTGCCAGCAGCTTAGGGTCTGCGGGGATCACTGAAGCTTTCTTT. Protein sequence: CASSLGSAGITEAFF.

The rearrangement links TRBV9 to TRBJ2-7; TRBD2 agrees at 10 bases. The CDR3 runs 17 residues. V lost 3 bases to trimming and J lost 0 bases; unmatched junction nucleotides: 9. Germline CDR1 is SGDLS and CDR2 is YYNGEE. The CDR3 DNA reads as TGTGCCAGCAGCGGATCTAGCGGGGGTTCAAGCTCCTACGAGCAGTACTTC. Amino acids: CASSGSSGGSSSYEQYF. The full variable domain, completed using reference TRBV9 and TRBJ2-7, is DSGVTQTPKHLITATGQRVTLRCSPRSGDLSVYWYQQSLDQGLQFLIQYYNGEERAKGNILERFSAQQFPDLHSELNLSSLELGDSALYFCASSGSSGGSSSYEQYFGPGTRLTVT.

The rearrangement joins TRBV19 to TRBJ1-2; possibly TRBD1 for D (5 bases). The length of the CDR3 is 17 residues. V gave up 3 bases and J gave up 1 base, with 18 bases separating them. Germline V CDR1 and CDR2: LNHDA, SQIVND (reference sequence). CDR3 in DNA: TGTGCCAGTAGTATTACCGGGCCCCGGGGGATTAACTATGGCTACACCTTC. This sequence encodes CASSITGPRGINYGYTF.

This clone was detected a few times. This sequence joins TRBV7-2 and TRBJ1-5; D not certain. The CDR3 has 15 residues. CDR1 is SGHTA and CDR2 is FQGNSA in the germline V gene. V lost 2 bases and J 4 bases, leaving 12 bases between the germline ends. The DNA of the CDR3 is TGTGCCAGCAGCTTACAACAAGGAGTTAATCAGCCCCAGCATTTT. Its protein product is CASSLQQGVNQPQHF. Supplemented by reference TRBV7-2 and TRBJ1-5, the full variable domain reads GAGVSQSPSNKVTEKGKDVELRCDPISGHTALYWYRQSLGQGLEFLIYFQGNSAPDKSGLPSDRFSAERTGGSVSTLTIQRTQQEDSAVYLCASSLQQGVNQPQHFGDGTRLSIL.

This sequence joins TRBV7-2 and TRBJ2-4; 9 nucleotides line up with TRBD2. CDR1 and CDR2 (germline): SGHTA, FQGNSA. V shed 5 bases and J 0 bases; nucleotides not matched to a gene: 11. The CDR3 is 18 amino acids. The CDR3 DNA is TGTGCCAGCAGCCCCCGGGTAGCGGGGGACCTAGCCAAAAACATTCAGTACTTC. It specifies CASSPRVAGDLAKNIQYF.

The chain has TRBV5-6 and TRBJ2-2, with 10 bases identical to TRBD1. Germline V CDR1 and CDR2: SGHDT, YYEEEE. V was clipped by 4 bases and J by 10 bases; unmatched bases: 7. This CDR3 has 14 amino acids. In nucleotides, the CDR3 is TGTGCCAGCAGCCATGGGACAGGGGAAGAGGAGCTGTTTTTT. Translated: CASSHGTGEEELFF.

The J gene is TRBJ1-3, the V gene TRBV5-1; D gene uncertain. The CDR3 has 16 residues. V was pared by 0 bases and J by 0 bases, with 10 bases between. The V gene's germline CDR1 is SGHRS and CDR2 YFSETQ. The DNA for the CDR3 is TGCGCCAGCAGCTTGGCCCTAGAGAGCTCTGGAAACACCATATATTTT. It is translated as CASSLALESSGNTIYF.

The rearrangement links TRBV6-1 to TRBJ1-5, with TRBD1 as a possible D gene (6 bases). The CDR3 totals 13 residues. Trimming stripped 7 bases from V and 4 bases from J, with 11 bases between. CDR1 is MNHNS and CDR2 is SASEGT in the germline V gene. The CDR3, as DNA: TGTGCCAGCAACGGACAGCTAAATCAGCCCCAGCATTTT. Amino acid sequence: CASNGQLNQPQHF.

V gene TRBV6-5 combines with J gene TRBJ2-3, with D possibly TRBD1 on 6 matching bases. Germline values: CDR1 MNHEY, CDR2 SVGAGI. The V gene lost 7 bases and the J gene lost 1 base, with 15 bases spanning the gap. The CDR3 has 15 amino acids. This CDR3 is CASTPLGHRTDTQYF. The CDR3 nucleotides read TGTGCCAGCACCCCCTTGGGACACCGCACAGATACGCAGTATTTT.

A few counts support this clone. The CDR3 DNA is TGTGCCAGCAGCGTAGGATCGGACTTCGACATTCAGTACTTC. It encodes CASSVGSDFDIQYF. The rearrangement links TRBV9 to TRBJ2-4; D is possibly TRBD2 (5 bases). CDR1 SGDLS and CDR2 YYNGEE come from the germline V gene. CDR3 length: 14 amino acids. The ends were cut back, 0 bases at V and 8 bases at J, with 12 bases in the middle.

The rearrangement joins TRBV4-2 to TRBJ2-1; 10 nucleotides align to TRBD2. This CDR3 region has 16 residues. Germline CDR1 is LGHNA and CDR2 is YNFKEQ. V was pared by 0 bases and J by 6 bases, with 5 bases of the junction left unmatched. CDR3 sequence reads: CASSQDRSGGANEQFF. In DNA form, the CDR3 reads TGTGCCAGCAGCCAAGATCGGAGCGGGGGGGCCAATGAGCAGTTCTTC.

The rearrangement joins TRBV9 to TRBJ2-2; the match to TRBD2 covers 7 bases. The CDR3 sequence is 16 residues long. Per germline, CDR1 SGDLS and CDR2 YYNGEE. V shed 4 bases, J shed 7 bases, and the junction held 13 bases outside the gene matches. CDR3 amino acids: CASSFPGAGEGGELFF. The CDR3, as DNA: TGTGCCAGCAGCTTCCCCGGGGCGGGGGAGGGCGGGGAGCTGTTTTTT. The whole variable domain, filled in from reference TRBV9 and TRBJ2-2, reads DSGVTQTPKHLITATGQRVTLRCSPRSGDLSVYWYQQSLDQGLQFLIQYYNGEERAKGNILERFSAQQFPDLHSELNLSSLELGDSALYFCASSFPGAGEGGELFFGEGSRLTVL.